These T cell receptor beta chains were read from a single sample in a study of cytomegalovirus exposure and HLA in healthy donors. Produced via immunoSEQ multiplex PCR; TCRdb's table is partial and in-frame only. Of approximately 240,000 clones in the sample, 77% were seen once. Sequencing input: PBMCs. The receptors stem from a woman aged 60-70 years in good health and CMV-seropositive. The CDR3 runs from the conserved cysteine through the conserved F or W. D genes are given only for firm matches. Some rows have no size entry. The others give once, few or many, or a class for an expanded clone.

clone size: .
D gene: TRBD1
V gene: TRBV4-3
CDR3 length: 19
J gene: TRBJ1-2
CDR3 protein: CASSRSWGQGFGGGSGYTF
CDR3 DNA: TGCGCCAGCAGCCGCTCATGGGGACAGGGGTTCGGTGGGGGGTCTGGCTACACCTTC

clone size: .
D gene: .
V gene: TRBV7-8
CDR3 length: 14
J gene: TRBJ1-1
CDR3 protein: CAGSRVPERTEAFF
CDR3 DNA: TGTGCCGGCAGCCGGGTTCCAGAGCGGACTGAAGCTTTCTTT

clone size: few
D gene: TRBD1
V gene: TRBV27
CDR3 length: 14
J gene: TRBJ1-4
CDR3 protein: CASSRDRSNEKLFF
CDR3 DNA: TGTGCCAGCAGTCGGGACAGGTCTAATGAAAAACTGTTTTTT

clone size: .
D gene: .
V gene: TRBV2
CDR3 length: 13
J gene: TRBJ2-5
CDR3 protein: CASGRGASETQYF
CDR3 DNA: TGTGCCAGCGGACGGGGGGCCTCAGAGACCCAGTACTTC

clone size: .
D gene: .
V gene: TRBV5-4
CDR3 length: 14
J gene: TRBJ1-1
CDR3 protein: CVSSSDGRGTEAFF
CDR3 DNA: TGTGTCAGCAGCTCGGACGGTCGAGGGACTGAAGCTTTCTTT

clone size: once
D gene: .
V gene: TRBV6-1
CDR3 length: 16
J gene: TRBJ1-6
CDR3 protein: CASSEGWQSYNSPLHF
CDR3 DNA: TGTGCCAGCAGTGAAGGGTGGCAGTCCTATAATTCACCCCTCCACTTT

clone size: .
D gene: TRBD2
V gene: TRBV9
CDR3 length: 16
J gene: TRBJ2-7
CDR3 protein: CASSVGWTSSAYEQYF
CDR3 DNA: TGTGCCAGCAGCGTAGGTTGGACTAGCAGCGCCTACGAGCAGTACTTC

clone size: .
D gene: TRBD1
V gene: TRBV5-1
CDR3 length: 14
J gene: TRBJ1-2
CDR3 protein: CASSNRQGAGGYTF
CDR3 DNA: TGCGCCAGCAGCAACCGACAGGGGGCGGGAGGCTACACCTTC

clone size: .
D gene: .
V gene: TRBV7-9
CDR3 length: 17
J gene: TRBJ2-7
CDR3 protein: CASSLALVIRRVYEQYF
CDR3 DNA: TGTGCCAGCAGCTTAGCGCTAGTTATCAGGCGGGTCTACGAGCAGTACTTC

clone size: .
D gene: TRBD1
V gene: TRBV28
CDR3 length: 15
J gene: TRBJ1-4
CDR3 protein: CASSQPSGQFEKLFF
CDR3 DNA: TGTGCCAGCAGTCAACCCTCGGGACAGTTTGAAAAACTGTTTTTT

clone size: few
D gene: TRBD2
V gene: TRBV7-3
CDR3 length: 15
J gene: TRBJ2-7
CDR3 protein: CASSLSGGTNYEQYF
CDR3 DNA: TGTGCCAGCAGCTTAAGCGGGGGAACGAACTACGAGCAGTACTTC

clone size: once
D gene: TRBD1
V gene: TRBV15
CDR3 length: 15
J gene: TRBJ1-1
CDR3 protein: CATSSIGGRNTEAFF
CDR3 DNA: TGTGCCACCAGCAGCATAGGGGGCAGGAACACTGAAGCTTTCTTT

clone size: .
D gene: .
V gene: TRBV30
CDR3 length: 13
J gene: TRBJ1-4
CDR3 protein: CAWGDTWNEKLFF
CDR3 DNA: TGTGCCTGGGGGGACACTTGGAATGAAAAACTGTTTTTT

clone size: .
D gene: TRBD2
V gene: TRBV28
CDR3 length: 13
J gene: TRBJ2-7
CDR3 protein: CATELAERYEQYF
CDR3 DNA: TGTGCCACCGAACTAGCGGAGAGGTACGAGCAGTACTTC

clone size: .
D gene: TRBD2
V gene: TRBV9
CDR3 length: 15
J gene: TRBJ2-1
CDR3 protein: CASSGKLADNNEQFF
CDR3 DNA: TGTGCCAGCAGCGGAAAACTAGCGGACAACAATGAGCAGTTCTTC

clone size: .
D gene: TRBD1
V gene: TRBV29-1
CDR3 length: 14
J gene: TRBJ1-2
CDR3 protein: CSVDPGTGSRSYTF
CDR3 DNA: TGCAGCGTTGATCCTGGGACAGGGTCGCGCAGCTACACCTTC

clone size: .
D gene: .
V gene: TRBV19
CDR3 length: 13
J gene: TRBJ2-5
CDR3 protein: CASSMNREETQYF
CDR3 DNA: TGTGCCAGTAGTATGAACAGGGAAGAGACCCAGTACTTC

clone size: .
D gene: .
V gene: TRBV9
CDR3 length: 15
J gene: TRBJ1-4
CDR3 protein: CASSVAGGSVEKLFF
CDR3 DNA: TGTGCCAGCAGCGTAGCGGGGGGATCGGTTGAAAAACTGTTTTTT

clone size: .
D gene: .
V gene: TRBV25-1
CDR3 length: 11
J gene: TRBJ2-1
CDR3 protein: CASSERLEQFF
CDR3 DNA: TGTGCCAGCAGTGAGCGGCTAGAGCAGTTCTTC

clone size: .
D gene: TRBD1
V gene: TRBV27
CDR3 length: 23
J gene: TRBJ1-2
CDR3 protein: CASRSFLGRGQDGPDKRFYGYTF
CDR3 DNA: TGTGCCAGCAGATCCTTTCTAGGCCGGGGACAGGACGGCCCAGATAAACGGTTCTATGGCTACACCTTC

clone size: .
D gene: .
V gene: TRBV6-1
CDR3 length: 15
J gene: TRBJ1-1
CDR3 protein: CASSDGLGAYTEAFF
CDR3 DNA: TGTGCCAGCAGTGATGGGTTAGGGGCATACACTGAAGCTTTCTTT

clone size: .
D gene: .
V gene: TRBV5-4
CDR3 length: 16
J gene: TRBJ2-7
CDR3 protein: CASSSSLAGPLYEQYF
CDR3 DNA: TGTGCCAGCAGCTCATCCTTGGCGGGGCCCCTCTACGAGCAGTACTTC

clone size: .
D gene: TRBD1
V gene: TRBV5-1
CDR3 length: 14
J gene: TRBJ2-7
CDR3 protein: CASSFGQGKYEQYF
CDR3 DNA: TGCGCCAGCAGCTTCGGACAGGGGAAGTACGAGCAGTACTTC

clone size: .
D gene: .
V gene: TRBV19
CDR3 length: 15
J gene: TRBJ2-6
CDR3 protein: CASTPGPSGANVLTF
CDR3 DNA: TGTGCCAGTACCCCGGGTCCCTCTGGGGCCAACGTCCTGACTTTC

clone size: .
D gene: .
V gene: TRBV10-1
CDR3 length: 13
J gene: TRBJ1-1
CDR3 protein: CASSESQGPEAFF
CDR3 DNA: TGCGCCAGCAGTGAGTCCCAGGGCCCTGAAGCTTTCTTT

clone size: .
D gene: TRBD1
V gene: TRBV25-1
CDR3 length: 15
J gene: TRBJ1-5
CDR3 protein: CASSEAGTGNQPQHF
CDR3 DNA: TGTGCCAGCAGTGAAGCCGGGACAGGGAATCAGCCCCAGCATTTT

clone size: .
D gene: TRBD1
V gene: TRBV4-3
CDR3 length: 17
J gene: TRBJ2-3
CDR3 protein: CASSQSGTGWKTDTQYF
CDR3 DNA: TGCGCCAGCAGCCAGAGTGGGACAGGGTGGAAAACAGATACGCAGTATTTT

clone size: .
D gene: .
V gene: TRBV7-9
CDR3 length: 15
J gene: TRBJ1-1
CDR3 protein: CASSSVGRGKTEAFF
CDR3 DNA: TGTGCCAGCAGCTCGGTCGGCAGGGGTAAGACTGAAGCTTTCTTT

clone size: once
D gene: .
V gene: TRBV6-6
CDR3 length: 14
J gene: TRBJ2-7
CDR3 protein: CASSYRGKSYEQYF
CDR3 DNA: TGTGCCAGCAGTTACAGGGGAAAATCCTACGAGCAGTACTTC

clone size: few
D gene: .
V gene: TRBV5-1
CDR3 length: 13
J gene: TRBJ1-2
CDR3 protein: CASSFGTTYGYTF
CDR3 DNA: TGCGCCAGCAGCTTCGGGACAACATATGGCTACACCTTC

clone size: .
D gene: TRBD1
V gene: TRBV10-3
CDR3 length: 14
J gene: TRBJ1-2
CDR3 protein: CAISRQGAQVGYTF
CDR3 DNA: TGTGCCATCTCTCGTCAGGGGGCTCAAGTTGGCTACACCTTC

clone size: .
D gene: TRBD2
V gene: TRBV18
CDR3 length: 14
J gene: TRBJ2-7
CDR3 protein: CASSPGLAVYEQYF
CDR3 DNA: TGTGCCAGCTCGCCGGGACTAGCGGTCTACGAGCAGTACTTC

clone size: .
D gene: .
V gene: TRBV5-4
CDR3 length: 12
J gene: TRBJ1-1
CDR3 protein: CASSPWGGRAFF
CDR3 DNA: TGTGCCAGCAGCCCCTGGGGCGGGAGAGCTTTCTTT